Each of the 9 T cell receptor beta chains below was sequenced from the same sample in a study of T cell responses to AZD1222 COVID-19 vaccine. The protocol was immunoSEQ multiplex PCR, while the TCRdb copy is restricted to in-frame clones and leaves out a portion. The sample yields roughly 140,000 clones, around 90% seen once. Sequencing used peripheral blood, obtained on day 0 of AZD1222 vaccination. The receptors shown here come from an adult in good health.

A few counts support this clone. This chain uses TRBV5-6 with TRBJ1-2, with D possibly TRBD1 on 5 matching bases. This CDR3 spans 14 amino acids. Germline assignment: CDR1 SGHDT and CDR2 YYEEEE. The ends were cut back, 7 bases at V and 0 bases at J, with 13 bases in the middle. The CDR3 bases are TGTGCCAGCTCTAGGGGAGAGGCTAACTATGGCTACACCTTC. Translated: CASSRGEANYGYTF.

CDR3 protein: CAWSVPGQYYGYTF. CDR3 bases: TGTGCCTGGAGTGTACCCGGACAGTATTATGGCTACACCTTC. The chain has TRBV30 and TRBJ1-2; TRBD1 might be the D (6 bases). V dropped 0 bases and J dropped 5 bases, with 13 bases sitting between them. The CDR3 contains 14 residues. CDR1 and CDR2 (germline): GTSNPN, SVGIG (reference sequence).

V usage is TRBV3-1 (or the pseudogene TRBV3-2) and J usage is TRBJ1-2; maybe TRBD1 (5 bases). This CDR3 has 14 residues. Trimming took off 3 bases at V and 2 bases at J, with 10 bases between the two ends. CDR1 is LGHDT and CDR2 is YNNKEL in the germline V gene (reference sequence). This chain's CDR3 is CASSQSGANYGYTF. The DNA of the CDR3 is TGTGCCAGCAGCCAGTCCGGGGCGAACTATGGCTACACCTTC.

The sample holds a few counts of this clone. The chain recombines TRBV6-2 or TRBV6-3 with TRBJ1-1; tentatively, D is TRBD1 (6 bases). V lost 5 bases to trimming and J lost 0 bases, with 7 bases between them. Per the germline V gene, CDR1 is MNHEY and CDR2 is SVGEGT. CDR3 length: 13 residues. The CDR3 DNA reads TGTGCCAGCAGTGGACAGCTGAACACTGAAGCTTTCTTT. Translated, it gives CASSGQLNTEAFF.

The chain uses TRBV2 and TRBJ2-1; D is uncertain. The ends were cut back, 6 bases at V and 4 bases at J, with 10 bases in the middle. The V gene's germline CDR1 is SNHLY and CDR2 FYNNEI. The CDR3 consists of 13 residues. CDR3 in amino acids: CASRGQRYNEQFF. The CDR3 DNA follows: TGTGCCAGCAGGGGCCAACGATACAATGAGCAGTTCTTC.

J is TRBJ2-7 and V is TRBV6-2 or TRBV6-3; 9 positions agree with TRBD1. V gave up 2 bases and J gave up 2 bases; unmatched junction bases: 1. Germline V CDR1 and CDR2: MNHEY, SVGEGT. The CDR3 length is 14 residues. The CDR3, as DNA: TGTGCCAGCAGTTACGGGACAGGGACCTACGAGCAGTACTTC. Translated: CASSYGTGTYEQYF.

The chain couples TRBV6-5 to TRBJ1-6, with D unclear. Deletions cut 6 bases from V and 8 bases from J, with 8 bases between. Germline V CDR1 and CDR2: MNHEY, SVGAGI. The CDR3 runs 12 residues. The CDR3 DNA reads TGTGCCAGCAGCATAATAGATTCACCCCTCCACTTT. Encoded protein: CASSIIDSPLHF.

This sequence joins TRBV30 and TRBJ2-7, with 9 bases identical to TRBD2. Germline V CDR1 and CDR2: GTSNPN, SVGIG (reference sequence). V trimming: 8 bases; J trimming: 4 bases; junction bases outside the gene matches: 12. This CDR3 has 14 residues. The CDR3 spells CASGGWGQPYEQYF. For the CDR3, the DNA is TGTGCCAGCGGGGGGTGGGGGCAACCGTACGAGCAGTACTTC.

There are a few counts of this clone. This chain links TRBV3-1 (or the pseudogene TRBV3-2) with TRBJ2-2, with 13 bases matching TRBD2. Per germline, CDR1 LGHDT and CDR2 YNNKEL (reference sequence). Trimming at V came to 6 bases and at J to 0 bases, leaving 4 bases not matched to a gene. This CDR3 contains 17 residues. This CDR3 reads CASRGGLAGANTGELFF. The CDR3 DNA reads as TGTGCCAGCAGAGGAGGACTAGCGGGAGCGAACACCGGGGAGCTGTTTTTT.